The sequence of this T cell receptor beta chain was determined in a study of memory CD4+ T cells and cytomegalovirus serostatus. The study, taken as a whole, reports: Each of 55 to 80 CMV-associated TCRbeta sequences occurred in one to five individuals. The CMV-associated TCR signature appears largely within the CD4+ memory repertoire.

This clone was seen just once. Its antigen is as yet unknown. Generated by immunoSEQ multiplex PCR, the TCRdb table keeps only in-frame clones and is missing some. The sample yields 50,000 to 75,000 clones, 82% seen once. The sort gate was single viable CD3+CD4+CD8-CD45RO+ cells for memory CD4+ T cells. The trim removed 3 bases at V and 6 bases at J, leaving 14 bases unmatched. This CDR3 has 18 residues. Germline CDR1 and CDR2: SGHDT and YYEEEE. The TCR comes from an adult in good health and CMV-seronegative. The chain combines TRBV5-6 with TRBJ2-3; 12 nucleotides align to TRBD2. The material sequenced was memory CD4+ T cells from blood. The CDR3 region is CASSSWGLAGPMGDTQYF. The CDR3 DNA sequence: TGTGCCAGCAGCTCTTGGGGACTAGCGGGTCCAATGGGGGATACGCAGTATTTT.